The T cell receptor (beta chain) under discussion was sequenced for a study of monozygotic twins with inflammatory bowel disease. General study findings and limits: Among IBD patients, fewer clonotypes were shared with others than among healthy twins, especially with disease activity. The study found lower TCRbeta diversity (inverse Simpson) in IBD patients than in healthy co-twins. There was no support for any single strong signal or clonotype associated with IBD.

UMIs that had a 6-nucleotide sample barcode were put in using template switching. Each CDR3 protein gets one entry in TCRdb, which reprocessed the 5' RACE reads and gives no DNA. The sample includes under 200,000 distinct CDR3 sequences. Germline loops: CDR1 SGDLS, CDR2 YYNGEE. The length of the CDR3 is 14 residues. Turning to this clonotype: Its antigen is as yet unknown.

The chain combines TRBV9 with TRBJ1-1; the D call from TCRdb, TRBD1, cannot be confirmed without DNA. The TCR sequence derives from a human donor with ulcerative colitis or Crohn's disease, or a healthy co-twin of an affected twin (not recorded which). The sequenced sample consisted of blood. The CDR3 here is CASSVVGENTEAFF.